This passage covers 23 T cell receptor beta chains from one sample sequenced in a study of blood T cell repertoires in COVID-19. The data were produced by immunoSEQ multiplex PCR, yet TCRdb's version contains in-frame clones alone and is incomplete. The repertoire holds some 94,000 clones, with approximately 90% as singletons. The sequencing sample was made of peripheral blood. All receptors come from a woman aged 55-70 years with COVID-19, enrolled during active disease.

J is TRBJ1-2 and V is TRBV7-3; D remains unclear. V was cut by 5 bases and J by 2 bases, with 9 bases left in between. The CDR3 spans 13 residues. From germline, CDR1 is SGHTA and CDR2 FQGTGA. In DNA, the CDR3 is TGTGCCAGCAGCCCCCGAGGGAACTATGGCTACACCTTC. Protein product: CASSPRGNYGYTF.

The V and J genes are TRBV9 and TRBJ1-6; D gene uncertain. Germline V gene lookup returns CDR1 SGDLS and CDR2 YYNGEE. Trimming removed 4 bases at V and 2 bases at J, with 10 bases between. The CDR3 length is 15 residues. This CDR3 is CASSSAGTYNSPLHF. The CDR3 nucleotides read TGTGCCAGCAGCTCAGCCGGGACCTATAATTCACCCCTCCACTTT.

This chain uses TRBV7-8 with TRBJ2-5, with 7 bases aligning to TRBD1. The junction had 5 bases not matched to a gene; V was cut back by 6 bases and J by 7 bases. The CDR3 consists of 12 residues. Germline loops: CDR1 SGHVS, CDR2 FQNEAQ. CDR3 nucleotides: TGTGCCAGCAGGGACAGGTCCGGGACCCAGTACTTC. Amino acids: CASRDRSGTQYF.

This sequence joins TRBV10-2 and TRBJ2-3, with 12 bases identical to TRBD2. The CDR3 consists of 15 residues. Germline loops: CDR1 WSHSY, CDR2 SAAADI. V gave up 2 bases and J gave up 7 bases; unmatched junction bases: 4. The CDR3 here is CASSEASGGAYTQYF. Here the CDR3 DNA reads TGCGCCAGCAGTGAGGCTAGCGGGGGGGCGTATACGCAGTATTTT.

J is TRBJ1-1 and V is TRBV7-2; D is possibly TRBD1 (5 bases). In germline, CDR1 is SGHTA, CDR2 FQGNSA. The CDR3 spans 15 residues. Trimming stripped 2 bases from V and 1 base from J, with 11 bases between. This CDR3 is CASSLWAGQNTEAFF. The CDR3 DNA follows: TGTGCCAGCAGCTTATGGGCAGGGCAGAACACTGAAGCTTTCTTT.

CDR3 DNA: TGTGCCAGCAGTTCTCTCACCGGGGAGCTGTTTTTT. Residues: CASSSLTGELFF. This chain joins TRBV9 and TRBJ2-2; D remains ambiguous. CDR1 and CDR2 (germline): SGDLS, YYNGEE. Trimming cost V 5 bases and J 4 bases, with 6 bases left between them. The CDR3 totals 12 residues. Full variable domain (outside the CDR3, taken from reference TRBV9 and TRBJ2-2): DSGVTQTPKHLITATGQRVTLRCSPRSGDLSVYWYQQSLDQGLQFLIQYYNGEERAKGNILERFSAQQFPDLHSELNLSSLELGDSALYFCASSSLTGELFFGEGSRLTVL.

This clone came up many times. The chain employs TRBV21-1 and TRBJ1-4. TRBV21-1 is flagged as a pseudogene. The CDR3 totals 15 residues. The CDR3 DNA follows: TGTGCCAGCAGCAAGGACTGGTCAACTAATGAAAAACTGTTTTTT. This sequence encodes CASSKDWSTNEKLFF.

Note on this clone: Other DNA sequences within the sample encode an identical CDR3. V usage is TRBV12-3 or TRBV12-4 and J usage is TRBJ1-1; maybe TRBD1 (5 bases). The CDR3 covers 13 residues. The V end was cut by 6 bases, the J end by 0 bases, with 8 bases between. In nucleotides, the CDR3 is TGTGCCAGCAGAGGACAATTGAACACTGAAGCTTTCTTT. This encodes CASRGQLNTEAFF.

Regarding this clone: This same CDR3 is encoded by further DNA sequences in the sample. The chain recombines TRBV30 with TRBJ1-1; D perhaps matches TRBD1 (5 bases). The CDR3 is 13 residues long. Per germline, CDR1 GTSNPN and CDR2 SVGIG (reference sequence). V shed 2 bases and J shed 1 base, with 8 bases lying between them. The CDR3 here is CAWSRQGNTEAFF. The CDR3 DNA sequence: TGTGCCTGGAGTAGGCAGGGGAACACTGAAGCTTTCTTT.

The chain carries TRBV3-1 (or the pseudogene TRBV3-2) and TRBJ1-1; tentatively, D is TRBD1 (6 bases). The CDR3 totals 15 residues. Trimming took off 0 bases at V and 1 base at J, with 9 bases between the two ends. Looked up from germline, CDR1 is LGHDT and CDR2 is YNNKEL (reference sequence). This CDR3 is CASSQEHRANTEAFF. CDR3 coding DNA: TGTGCCAGCAGCCAAGAGCACAGGGCGAACACTGAAGCTTTCTTT.

CDR3 amino acids: CASSAARDRVTDTQYF. DNA for the CDR3: TGCGCCAGCAGCGCTGCCCGGGACAGGGTTACAGATACGCAGTATTTT. The V and J genes are TRBV5-1 and TRBJ2-3; 9 nucleotides agree with TRBD1. The V gene's germline CDR1 is SGHRS and CDR2 YFSETQ. CDR3 length: 16 residues. J lost 3 bases, V lost 4 bases, and 9 bases had no gene match. The variable domain in full, with the rest retrieved from reference TRBV5-1 and TRBJ2-3, is KAGVTQTPRYLIKTRGQQVTLSCSPISGHRSVSWYQQTPGQGLQFLFEYFSETQRNKGNFPGRFSGRQFSNSRSEMNVSTLELGDSALYLCASSAARDRVTDTQYFGPGTRLTVL.

The rearrangement links TRBV25-1 to TRBJ1-6, with 9 bases lining up with TRBD1. The V gene's germline CDR1 is MGHDK and CDR2 SYGVNS. With 3 bases clipped from V and 8 bases from J, the junction kept 8 bases outside the gene matches. This CDR3 contains 16 residues. CDR3 residues: CASSDRRDREYSPLHF. CDR3 in DNA: TGTGCCAGCAGTGACCGCCGGGACAGGGAATATTCACCCCTCCACTTT.

This clone was seen only once. The V call is TRBV9, the J call TRBJ2-1, with D perhaps TRBD2 (7 bases). The germline V gene encodes CDR1 SGDLS and CDR2 YYNGEE. The CDR3 runs to 17 residues. Trimming removed 0 bases at V and 2 bases at J, with 15 bases between. The CDR3: CASSVAGGPGAYNEQFF. In DNA, the CDR3 is TGTGCCAGCAGCGTAGCGGGGGGCCCCGGGGCCTACAATGAGCAGTTCTTC.

The chain uses TRBV7-2 and TRBJ2-1; 8 bases line up with TRBD1. The CDR3 length is 13 residues. V dropped 2 bases and J dropped 7; count of bases not matched to a gene: 1. The germline gives CDR1 SGHTA, CDR2 FQGNSA. As DNA, the CDR3 is TGTGCCAGCAGCTTACAGGGGGCTAATGAGCAGTTCTTC. Residues: CASSLQGANEQFF.

This chain uses TRBV19 with TRBJ2-3; 14 bases fit TRBD2. The V and J ends lost 3 bases and 2 bases, in that order; junction bases with no gene match: 7. The CDR3 has 18 amino acids. Looked up from germline, CDR1 is LNHDA and CDR2 is SQIVND (reference sequence). This CDR3 reads CASSMGLAGVTFTDTQYF. The CDR3 region has the DNA TGTGCCAGTAGTATGGGACTAGCGGGGGTCACGTTCACAGATACGCAGTATTTT.

V gene TRBV28 combines with J gene TRBJ1-1, with TRBD1 matching over 8 bases. The CDR3 spans 14 residues. Trimming cost V 6 bases and J 3 bases; bases outside gene matches: 6. In germline, CDR1 is MDHEN, CDR2 SYDVKM. This CDR3 is CASRRTGKHTEAFF. Here the CDR3 DNA reads TGTGCCAGCAGACGGACAGGGAAGCACACTGAAGCTTTCTTT.

The chain joins TRBV10-3 to TRBJ2-3; D call uncertain. The CDR3 length is 14 residues. CDR1 is ENHRY and CDR2 is SYGVKD in the germline V gene. V was clipped by 3 bases and J by 6 bases, with 13 bases between them. The CDR3 DNA reads as TGTGCCATCAGTGAATTCGCGGATGGGGATACGCAGTATTTT. Its protein is CAISEFADGDTQYF.

The V and J genes are TRBV18 and TRBJ2-4; 8 bases are shared with TRBD1. CDR3 size: 17 residues. In germline, CDR1 is KGHSH, CDR2 LQKENI. V lost 6 bases, J lost 5 bases, and 15 bases stayed unmatched. The CDR3 bases are TGTGCCAGCTCCCTTTCACCTTTAACAGGGGGACAAAACATTCAGTACTTC. Its protein is CASSLSPLTGGQNIQYF.

V usage is TRBV7-2 and J usage is TRBJ2-3; the match to TRBD2 covers 9 bases. Trimming at V came to 4 bases and at J to 2 bases, leaving 10 bases not matched to a gene. Germline-derived CDR1 and CDR2 are SGHTA and FQGNSA. This CDR3 is built from 17 residues. Here the CDR3 DNA reads TGTGCCAGCAGCTCCCTAAGCGGGGGGTCTACCACAGATACGCAGTATTTT. Its protein product is CASSSLSGGSTTDTQYF.

The V call is TRBV15, the J call TRBJ1-3; no firm D call. The CDR3 consists of 14 residues. V was clipped by 6 bases and J by 0 bases, with 9 bases between them. Germline assignment: CDR1 LNHNV and CDR2 YYDKDF (reference sequence). CDR3 amino acids: CATSPESSGNTIYF. As DNA, the CDR3 is TGTGCCACCAGTCCGGAGAGCTCTGGAAACACCATATATTTT.

J is TRBJ1-4 and V is TRBV29-1; D may be TRBD1 (6 bases). From germline, CDR1 is SQVTM and CDR2 ANQGSEA. The length of the CDR3 is 12 residues. The V end was cut by 7 bases, the J end by 8 bases, with 14 bases between. The DNA for the CDR3 is TGCAGCGCAAGGACAGACGGAGAAAAACTGTTTTTT. Residues: CSARTDGEKLFF.

The chain links TRBV7-9 to TRBJ1-4; 7 bases are a match to TRBD1. Germline-derived CDR1 and CDR2 are SEHNR and FQNEAQ (reference sequence). V lost 5 bases and J lost 6; bases outside the gene matches: 3. The length of the CDR3 is 13 residues. Written as DNA, the CDR3 is TGTGCCAGCAGCGAAGACAGGGATGAAAAACTGTTTTTT. This translates into CASSEDRDEKLFF. Drawing the rest from reference TRBV7-9 and TRBJ1-4, the complete variable domain is DTGVSQNPRHKITKRGQNVTFRCDPISEHNRLYWYRQTLGQGPEFLTYFQNEAQLEKSRLLSDRFSAERPKGSFSTLEIQRTEQGDSAMYLCASSEDRDEKLFFGSGTQLSVL.

The rearrangement links TRBV18 to TRBJ2-3, with 9 bases fitting TRBD2. In germline, CDR1 is KGHSH, CDR2 LQKENI. The CDR3 extends over 15 amino acids. V lost 1 base and J lost 2; bases outside the gene matches: 1. CDR3 loop: CASSPRGLATDTQYF. Here the CDR3 DNA reads TGTGCCAGCTCACCACGGGGACTAGCCACAGATACGCAGTATTTT.